This T cell receptor beta chain was identified during a study of early T cells in non-severe SARS-CoV-2 infection. Study details: Bulk RNA from unsorted whole blood was sequenced; chains were unpaired.

TCRdb reprocessed the 5' RACE reads via MiXCR and lists one record per CDR3 protein. This sample carries 95,000 to 120,000 distinct CDR3 sequences, about an eighth of them seen once, and the ten largest clones take roughly 2.9%. This clonotype was recorded at least ten times. There are 17 residues in the CDR3. V gave up 7 bases and J gave up 2 bases; unmatched junction bases: 16. The V gene's germline CDR1 is SQVTM and CDR2 ANQGSEA. The specimen was whole blood. The chain employs TRBV29-1 and TRBJ2-3, with 9 bases identical to TRBD2. This receptor was identified in an adult who was a healthcare worker with PCR-confirmed SARS-CoV-2 infection or an uninfected control (not recorded which). The CDR3 loop reads CSAAGLAIPLDTDTQYF. The DNA of the CDR3 is TGCAGCGCGGCGGGACTAGCCATACCATTGGACACAGATACGCAGTATTTT.